The TCR beta chain under discussion was sequenced for a study of blood T cell repertoires in COVID-19. About the research overall: Spain, Italy and the United States supplied samples that represented acute and convalescent COVID-19.

Per the authors' pipeline: How many nucleated cells were present was estimated from reference gene primer amplification. Sequenced by immunoSEQ multiplex PCR; TCRdb stores in-frame clones only, minus some. The DNA was the basis for D and trimming; V, J and clone size are from that table. The sample includes some 150,000 clones, roughly 90% of them seen just once. Germline V gene data show CDR1 as SGHNT and CDR2 as YYREEE (reference sequence). V lost 4 bases to trimming and J lost 12 bases, with 17 bases between them. This CDR3 is built from 13 residues. Sequencing used peripheral blood. The origin of this receptor is a man in his sixties with acute or convalescent COVID-19. The J gene is TRBJ2-4, the V gene TRBV5-4; D may be TRBD2 (6 bases). This CDR3 reads CASSGDSSVTQYF. In DNA form, the CDR3 reads TGTGCCAGCAGCGGGGACTCCTCGGTGACTCAGTACTTC.